A selection of T cell receptor beta chains follows, all from one sample in a study of blood T cell repertoires in COVID-19. Some clones are missing from TCRdb's copy, which holds only in-frame ones; the method was immunoSEQ multiplex PCR. The sample lists around 280,000 clones; roughly 87% were seen once. The sample comprised PBMCs or T cells enriched from blood (not recorded which). All receptors derive from a woman between 35 and 50 years old who had recovered from COVID-19. Each CDR3 is given with its conserved first and last residue. Each record gives: D gene, V gene, clone size, J gene, CDR3 protein, CDR3 DNA. The D gene is left open where the match is weak. Clone size is shown for a subset of rows, as once, few, many or a class of expanded clone.

TRBD1	TRBV24-1	.	TRBJ2-1	CATSEKGQGFYNEQFF	TGTGCCACCAGTGAAAAGGGACAGGGGTTCTACAATGAGCAGTTCTTC
.	TRBV28	.	TRBJ1-5	CASSQSSGGGQPQHF	TGTGCCAGCAGTCAATCCTCGGGGGGAGGTCAGCCCCAGCATTTT
.	TRBV9	once	TRBJ2-3	CASSVGGADTQYF	TGTGCCAGCAGCGTAGGGGGGGCAGATACGCAGTATTTT
.	TRBV7-2	.	TRBJ1-2	CASGQGQGYGYTF	TGTGCCAGCGGGCAGGGTCAGGGCTATGGCTACACCTTC
TRBD1	TRBV28	.	TRBJ2-1	CASSFHRGRSNEQFF	TGTGCCAGCAGTTTCCACAGGGGGCGTAGCAATGAGCAGTTCTTC
.	TRBV7-2	.	TRBJ2-5	CASRPGGTALRETQYF	TGTGCCAGCAGACCCGGCGGGACAGCCCTTCGGGAGACCCAGTACTTC
TRBD1	TRBV27	.	TRBJ2-7	CASSLFLGQGYEQYF	TGTGCCAGCAGTTTATTCCTCGGACAGGGCTACGAGCAGTACTTC
TRBD1	TRBV6-2/TRBV6-3	.	TRBJ2-2	CASSYPTGVLIGELFF	TGTGCCAGCAGTTACCCGACAGGGGTCTTAATCGGGGAGCTGTTTTTT
.	TRBV2	once	TRBJ2-5	CASSGGGQETQYF	TGTGCCAGCAGTGGAGGGGGCCAAGAGACCCAGTACTTC
.	TRBV5-4	.	TRBJ2-5	CASSNPGRETQYF	TGTGCCAGCAGCAACCCCGGTCGGGAGACCCAGTACTTC
.	TRBV7-3	.	TRBJ2-6	CASSANGQSSGANVLTF	TGTGCCAGCAGCGCAAACGGACAGAGCTCTGGGGCCAACGTCCTGACTTTC
.	TRBV27	once	TRBJ1-1	CASSKAGQVNTEAFF	TGTGCCAGCAGTAAAGCAGGGCAGGTGAACACTGAAGCTTTCTTT
TRBD1	TRBV6-5	.	TRBJ1-2	CASTQGGYGYTF	TGTGCCAGCACCCAGGGGGGCTATGGCTACACCTTC
TRBD1	TRBV15	.	TRBJ1-5	CATSRGDRGHNQPQHF	TGTGCCACCAGCAGGGGGGACAGGGGACACAATCAGCCCCAGCATTTT
.	TRBV12-3/TRBV12-4	.	TRBJ1-5	CASSFQVGQPQHF	TGTGCCAGCAGTTTCCAGGTTGGGCAGCCCCAGCATTTT
.	TRBV7-9	.	TRBJ1-1	CASSSSWGREGTEAFF	TGTGCCAGCAGCTCCAGTTGGGGCAGGGAGGGGACTGAAGCTTTCTTT
TRBD1	TRBV3-1/TRBV3-2	.	TRBJ1-4	CASSRSDRASLFF	TGTGCCAGCAGCCGATCGGACAGGGCATCGCTGTTTTTT
TRBD2	TRBV3-1/TRBV3-2	once	TRBJ2-1	CASSQATRLAAQFF	TGTGCCAGCAGCCAAGCTACACGACTAGCGGCGCAGTTCTTC
.	TRBV3-1/TRBV3-2	.	TRBJ1-2	CASSQLTTGGYTF	TGTGCCAGCAGCCAACTCACGACCGGGGGCTACACCTTC
.	TRBV7-9	.	TRBJ2-3	CASSLGTRTDTQYF	TGTGCCAGCAGCCTCGGGACAAGGACAGATACGCAGTATTTT
TRBD2	TRBV7-9	.	TRBJ2-1	CASSLDGRSNEQFF	TGTGCCAGCAGCTTAGACGGGAGGTCGAATGAGCAGTTCTTC
.	TRBV4-1	.	TRBJ2-3	CASSQTGYEGTDTQYF	TGCGCCAGCAGCCAAACAGGATATGAAGGCACAGATACGCAGTATTTT
.	TRBV15	once	TRBJ2-1	CATSRVDNPPYNEQFF	TGTGCCACCAGCAGAGTGGACAACCCCCCCTACAATGAGCAGTTCTTC
.	TRBV11-1	.	TRBJ2-1	CASSRSSGTYNEQFF	TGTGCCAGCAGCCGCAGTAGCGGAACTTACAATGAGCAGTTCTTC
.	TRBV4-1	few	TRBJ2-7	CASSQDSVSYEQYF	TGCGCCAGCAGCCAAGACAGCGTATCCTACGAGCAGTACTTC
.	TRBV21-1	.	TRBJ2-1	CASLGDLGLAGNNEQFF	TGTGCCAGTCTTGGAGATCTCGGACTAGCGGGGAACAATGAGCAGTTCTTC
.	TRBV7-2	once	TRBJ2-1	CASSFSPARGNEQFF	TGTGCCAGCAGCTTTAGCCCGGCGCGGGGAAATGAGCAGTTCTTC